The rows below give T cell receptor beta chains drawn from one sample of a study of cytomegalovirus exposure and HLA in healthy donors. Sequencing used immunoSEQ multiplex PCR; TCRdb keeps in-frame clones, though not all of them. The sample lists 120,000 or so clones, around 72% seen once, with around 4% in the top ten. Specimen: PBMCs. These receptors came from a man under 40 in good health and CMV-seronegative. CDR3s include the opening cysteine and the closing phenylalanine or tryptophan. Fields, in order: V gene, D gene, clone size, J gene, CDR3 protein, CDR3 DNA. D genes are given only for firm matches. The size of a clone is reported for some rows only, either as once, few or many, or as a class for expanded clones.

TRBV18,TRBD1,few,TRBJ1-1,CASSPLERQGRHTEAFF,TGTGCCAGCTCACCACTAGAAAGACAGGGTAGGCACACTGAAGCTTTCTTT
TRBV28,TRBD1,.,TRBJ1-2,CASSFRDRASHGYTF,TGTGCCAGCAGTTTCCGGGACAGGGCGAGCCATGGCTACACCTTC
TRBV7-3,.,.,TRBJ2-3,CASSTGTDTQYF,TGTGCCAGCAGCACTGGCACAGATACGCAGTATTTT
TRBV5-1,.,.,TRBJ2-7,CASSLTGSSYEQYF,TGCGCCAGCAGCTTGACAGGAAGCTCCTACGAGCAGTACTTC
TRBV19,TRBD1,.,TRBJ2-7,CASSIRTGTREQYF,TGTGCCAGTAGTATCCGGACAGGTACGAGGGAGCAGTACTTC
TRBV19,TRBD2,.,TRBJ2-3,CASSIRTSGGLGTDTQYF,TGTGCCAGTAGTATCCGGACTAGCGGGGGCCTGGGCACAGATACGCAGTATTTT
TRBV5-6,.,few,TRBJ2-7,CASSFIGGAHEQYF,TGTGCCAGCAGCTTTATTGGGGGGGCCCACGAGCAGTACTTC
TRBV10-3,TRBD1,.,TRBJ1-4,CAISGDRGEKLFF,TGTGCCATCAGTGGGGACAGGGGGGAAAAACTGTTTTTT
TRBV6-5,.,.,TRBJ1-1,CASSYSALAGTEAFF,TGTGCCAGCAGTTACTCGGCATTGGCGGGTACTGAAGCTTTCTTT
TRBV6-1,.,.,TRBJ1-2,CASKDQGPYGYTF,TGTGCCAGCAAGGACCAGGGGCCCTATGGCTACACCTTC
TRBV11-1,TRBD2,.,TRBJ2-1,CASSRSGGAPYNEQFF,TGTGCCAGCAGCCGTAGCGGGGGGGCCCCCTACAATGAGCAGTTCTTC
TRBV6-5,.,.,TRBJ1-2,CASSSPLGGDGYTF,TGTGCCAGCAGTTCCCCCCTGGGGGGGGATGGCTACACCTTC
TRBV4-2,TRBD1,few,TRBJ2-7,CASTALAGGYEQYF,TGTGCCAGCACGGCCCTAGCAGGGGGCTACGAGCAGTACTTC
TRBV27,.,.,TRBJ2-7,CASSLGTEAYEQYF,TGTGCCAGCAGTTTGGGGACTGAGGCCTACGAGCAGTACTTC
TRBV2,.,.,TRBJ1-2,CASSVMKGSGYGYTF,TGTGCCAGCAGTGTTATGAAAGGCTCGGGCTATGGCTACACCTTC
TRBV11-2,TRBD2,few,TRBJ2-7,CASSLTGVGGGPNYEQYF,TGTGCCAGCAGCCTGACGGGGGTCGGCGGGGGGCCCAACTACGAGCAGTACTTC
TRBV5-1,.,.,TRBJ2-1,CASSPRSFPDNEQFF,TGCGCCAGCAGCCCCCGGTCCTTCCCGGACAATGAGCAGTTCTTC
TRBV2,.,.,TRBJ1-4,CASHFSTNEKLFF,TGTGCCAGCCACTTTTCAACTAATGAAAAACTGTTTTTT
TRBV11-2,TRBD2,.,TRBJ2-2,CASSLPSGGAVSGELFF,TGTGCCAGCAGCTTACCCAGCGGGGGGGCCGTTTCCGGGGAGCTGTTTTTT
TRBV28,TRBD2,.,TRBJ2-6,CASSLPGVAGASSGANVLTF,TGTGCCAGCAGTTTACCGGGGGTAGCGGGGGCTAGCTCTGGGGCCAACGTCCTGACTTTC
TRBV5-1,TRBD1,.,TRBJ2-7,CASSLEGTGDYEQYF,TGCGCCAGCAGCTTGGAAGGGACAGGGGATTACGAGCAGTACTTC
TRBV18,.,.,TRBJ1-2,CASLKFDGRSYGYTF,TGTGCCAGTCTCAAGTTCGACGGCAGGTCCTATGGCTACACCTTC
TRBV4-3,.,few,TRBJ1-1,CASSRVRATNTEAFF,TGCGCCAGCAGCCGTGTCAGGGCAACGAACACTGAAGCTTTCTTT
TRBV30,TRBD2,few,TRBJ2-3,CACKRGPSPIQYF,TGTGCCTGCAAGCGGGGACCCAGCCCCATCCAGTATTTT
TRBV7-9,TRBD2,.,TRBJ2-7,CASSRTGTSGGAWLEQYF,TGTGCCAGCAGCCGCACCGGGACTAGCGGGGGGGCCTGGTTGGAGCAGTACTTC
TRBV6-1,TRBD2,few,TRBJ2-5,CASSELAGSGVQETQYF,TGTGCCAGCAGTGAACTAGCGGGGTCGGGGGTCCAAGAGACCCAGTACTTC
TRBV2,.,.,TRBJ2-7,CASSWTASSYEQYF,TGTGCCAGCAGCTGGACAGCAAGTTCCTACGAGCAGTACTTC
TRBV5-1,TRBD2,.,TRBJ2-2,CASRPSSGGNTGELFF,TGCGCCAGCAGACCTTCTAGCGGGGGGAACACCGGGGAGCTGTTTTTT
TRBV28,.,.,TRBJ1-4,CASSLSLPAGVEKLFF,TGTGCCAGCAGTTTATCGCTCCCTGCCGGGGTGGAAAAACTGTTTTTT
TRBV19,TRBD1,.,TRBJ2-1,CARTDRGPADEQFF,TGTGCCAGGACAGACAGGGGGCCGGCAGATGAGCAGTTCTTC
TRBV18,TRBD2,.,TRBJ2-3,CASSPPLGGGTSDTQYF,TGTGCCAGCTCACCACCGTTGGGGGGGGGTACGTCAGATACGCAGTATTTT
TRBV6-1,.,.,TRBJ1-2,CASSASGWSSNYGYTF,TGTGCCAGCAGTGCGTCAGGTTGGTCCTCTAACTATGGCTACACCTTC
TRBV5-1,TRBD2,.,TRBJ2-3,CASSPRGRGITDTQYF,TGCGCCAGCAGCCCCCGCGGGCGGGGGATCACAGATACGCAGTATTTT
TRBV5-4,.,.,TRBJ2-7,CASSFFGGAAEQYF,TGTGCCAGCAGCTTTTTTGGGGGCGCGGCCGAGCAGTACTTC
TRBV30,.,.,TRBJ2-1,CAGRTASSYNEQFF,TGTGCCGGTCGGACAGCTAGCTCCTACAATGAGCAGTTCTTC
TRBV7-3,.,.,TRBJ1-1,CASSFGINGNTEAFF,TGTGCCAGCAGCTTTGGTATAAACGGGAACACTGAAGCTTTCTTT
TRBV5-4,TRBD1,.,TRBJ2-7,CASSTWTGGGEQYF,TGTGCCAGCAGCACCTGGACAGGGGGCGGCGAGCAGTACTTC
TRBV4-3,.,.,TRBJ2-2,CASSQDRVVWTGELFF,TGCGCCAGCAGCCAAGACAGGGTTGTGTGGACCGGGGAGCTGTTTTTT
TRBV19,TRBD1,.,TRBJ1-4,CASSRDRATNEKLFF,TGTGCCAGTAGTAGGGACAGAGCAACTAATGAAAAACTGTTTTTT
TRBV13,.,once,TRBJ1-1,CASSLEHSMNTEAFF,TGTGCCAGCAGCTTAGAGCACAGTATGAACACTGAAGCTTTCTTT
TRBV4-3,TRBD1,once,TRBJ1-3,CASSQDREGGDGNTIYF,TGCGCCAGCAGCCAAGATCGGGAAGGGGGCGACGGAAACACCATATATTTT
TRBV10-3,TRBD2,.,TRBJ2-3,CAIRGTSGGQRTDTQYF,TGTGCCATCAGGGGGACTAGCGGGGGACAACGCACAGATACGCAGTATTTT
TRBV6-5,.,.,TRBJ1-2,CASSYSPGNYGYTF,TGTGCCAGCAGTTACTCCCCGGGTAACTATGGCTACACCTTC
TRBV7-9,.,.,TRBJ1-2,CASSTPVARLEDGYTF,TGTGCCAGCAGTACCCCCGTTGCGAGGTTGGAAGATGGCTACACCTTC
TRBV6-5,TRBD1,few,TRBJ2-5,CASSYSGQGFQETQYF,TGTGCCAGCAGTTACTCGGGACAGGGGTTCCAAGAGACCCAGTACTTC
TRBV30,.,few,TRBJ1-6,CAWSTVGSYNSPLHF,TGTGCCTGGTCGACAGTCGGCTCCTATAATTCACCCCTCCACTTT
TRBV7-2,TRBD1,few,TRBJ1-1,CASSLGQGLGTEAFF,TGTGCCAGCAGCCTCGGACAGGGGCTAGGCACTGAAGCTTTCTTT
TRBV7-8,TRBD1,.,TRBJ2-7,CASRLSGQFYEQYF,TGTGCCAGCAGGCTTTCGGGACAGTTCTACGAGCAGTACTTC
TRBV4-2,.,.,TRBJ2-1,CASSPEFSEEQFF,TGTGCCAGCAGCCCGGAGTTCAGCGAGGAGCAGTTCTTC
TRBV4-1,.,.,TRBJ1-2,CASSQEPRVGYTF,TGCGCCAGCAGCCAAGAACCCAGGGTTGGCTACACCTTC
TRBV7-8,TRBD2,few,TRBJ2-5,CASSLGISGGPLETQYF,TGTGCCAGCAGCTTAGGGATTAGCGGGGGGCCCTTGGAGACCCAGTACTTC
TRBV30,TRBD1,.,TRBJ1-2,CAWSLGQANNYGYTF,TGTGCCTGGAGTCTTGGACAGGCTAACAACTATGGCTACACCTTC
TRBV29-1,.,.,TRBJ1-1,CSVGAQLNTEAFF,TGCAGCGTTGGGGCGCAGCTGAACACTGAAGCTTTCTTT
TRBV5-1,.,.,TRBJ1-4,CASSQTGPGEKLFF,TGCGCCAGCAGCCAGACAGGCCCGGGGGAAAAACTGTTTTTT